The 9 T cell receptor beta chains in this list originate from one sample, sequenced in a study of tumor-infiltrating lymphocytes in localized non-small cell lung cancer. Sequenced by immunoSEQ multiplex PCR; TCRdb stores in-frame clones only, minus some. The repertoire holds about 16,000 clones, with 69% as singletons. The material sequenced was lung tumor tissue. The receptor source for this set is a human donor with non-small cell lung cancer.

This clone is termed large (0.1 to 1%). The chain joins TRBV1 to TRBJ1-3; TRBD1, as called in the table, went unchecked against the DNA. TRBV1 is tagged as a pseudogene. The CDR3 spans 15 residues. The CDR3 sequence is CTSSQDRTEGNTIYF. As DNA, the CDR3 is TGCACCAGCAGCCAAGATAGGACAGAAGGAAACACCATATATTTT.

V gene TRBV9 combines with J gene TRBJ1-2; 9 bases map to TRBD1. V gave up 2 bases and J gave up 8 bases; unmatched junction bases: 7. Looked up from germline, CDR1 is SGDLS and CDR2 is YYNGEE. CDR3 size: 14 residues. The CDR3 DNA reads TGTGCCAGCAGCGTCATGGGACAGGGTGACGGCTACACCTTC. This translates into CASSVMGQGDGYTF.

The CDR3 region is CASSTDRVYANNEQFF. The CDR3 DNA follows: TGTGCCAGCAGCACCGACAGGGTTTATGCCAACAATGAGCAGTTCTTC. The V and J genes are TRBV11-3 and TRBJ2-1; 7 bases align to TRBD1. V was pared by 5 bases and J by 5 bases, with 12 bases of the junction left unmatched. The CDR3 covers 16 residues. The germline V gene encodes CDR1 SGHNT and CDR2 YENEEA.

The chain is built from TRBV28 and TRBJ1-1; D unclear. Germline V gene lookup returns CDR1 MDHEN and CDR2 SYDVKM. V lost 6 bases and J lost 5, with 10 bases in between. CDR3 size: 12 residues. CDR3 nucleotide sequence: TGTGCCAGCAGAACCCCTGCGACTGAAGCTTTCTTT. Its translation: CASRTPATEAFF.

The chain's CDR3 is CASSWGTSGSPYNEQFF. CDR3 DNA: TGTGCCAGCAGCTGGGGGACTAGCGGGAGCCCATACAATGAGCAGTTCTTC. The V gene is TRBV7-9, the J gene TRBJ2-1, with TRBD2 identical over 14 bases. The germline CDR1 and CDR2 sequences are SEHNR and FQNEAQ (reference sequence). The CDR3 is made up of 17 amino acids. With V trimmed by 4 bases and J by 4 bases, 6 bases remained unmatched.

The chain uses TRBV6-1 and TRBJ1-4, with TRBD1 as a possible D gene (5 bases). The germline CDR1 and CDR2 sequences are MNHNS and SASEGT. CDR3 length equals 16 residues. The V end was cut by 4 bases, the J end by 2 bases, with 14 bases between. CDR3 region: CASSVLRGVTNEKLFF. The CDR3, as DNA: TGTGCCAGCAGTGTCCTCCGAGGGGTGACTAATGAAAAACTGTTTTTT.

The gene calls are TRBV5-1 and TRBJ2-3, with a possible D match to TRBD1 (6 bases). Germline loops: CDR1 SGHRS, CDR2 YFSETQ. The CDR3 consists of 14 residues. The germline V and J ends were trimmed by 2 bases and 4 bases, with 11 bases remaining between them. CDR3 residues: CASSLPGQPDTQYF. For the CDR3, the DNA is TGCGCCAGCAGCTTACCCGGACAGCCAGATACGCAGTATTTT.

This chain connects TRBV11-2 to TRBJ1-3, with D tentatively TRBD1 (6 bases). CDR1 SGHAT and CDR2 FQNNGV come from the germline V gene. With 4 bases removed from V and 0 bases from J, the gap between germline ends came to 10 bases. This CDR3 region has 15 residues. CDR3 sequence: CASSSQGLSGNTIYF. The DNA of the CDR3 is TGTGCCAGCAGCTCGCAGGGGCTCTCTGGAAACACCATATATTTT.

A single count supports this clone. This chain links TRBV7-9 with TRBJ2-1; possibly TRBD1 or TRBD2 for D (7 bases each). The germline V gene has CDR1 SEHNR and CDR2 FQNEAQ (reference sequence). Trimming took 4 bases from V and 15 from J, leaving 22 bases between them. The CDR3 runs to 14 residues. The CDR3 DNA is TGTGCCAGCAGCTCCGGCGACGCGGGGAGGGGGCCGTTCTTC. Translated, it gives CASSSGDAGRGPFF.